This T cell receptor (beta chain) is drawn from a study of PD-L1 blockade in urothelial cancer. In the study overall: About 90% of the roughly 30 patients comprised males who had bladder-origin urothelial cancer. Prior chemotherapy in patients spanned 0 to 3 regimens.

CDR3 size: 14 residues. Unmatched junction bases numbered 2, after V lost 4 bases and J lost 2 bases. The germline CDR1 and CDR2 sequences are SNHLY and FYNNEI. The authors spiked synthetic TCR analog templates into each PCR. Generated by immunoSEQ multiplex PCR, the TCRdb table keeps only in-frame clones and is missing some. The sample gives 86,000 or so clones, 70% to 90% of which show up once; 13% to 15% is in the top ten. Time point defined: pretreatment peripheral blood. Sample contribution per patient ranged from 1 to 8, covering pretreatment and on-treatment. The source material was PBMCs, sampled around atezolizumab (anti-PD-L1) treatment. The sequence came from a man between 60 and 75 years old with urothelial cancer. This rearrangement joins TRBV2 to TRBJ2-5; 9 nucleotides align to TRBD2. The CDR3 region has the DNA TGTGCCAGCAGTGGACTAGCGGAGCAAGAGACCCAGTACTTC. As protein: CASSGLAEQETQYF.